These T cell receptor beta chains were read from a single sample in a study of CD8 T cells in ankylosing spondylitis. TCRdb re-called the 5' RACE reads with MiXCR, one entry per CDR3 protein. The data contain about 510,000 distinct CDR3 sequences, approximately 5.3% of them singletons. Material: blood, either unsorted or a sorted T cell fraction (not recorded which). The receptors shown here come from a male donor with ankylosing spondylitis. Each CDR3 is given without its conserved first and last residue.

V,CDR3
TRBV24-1,ATVAWGEQF
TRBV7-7,ASSLSAGLYNEQF
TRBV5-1,ASSLRSGGTEAF
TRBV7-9,ASSSWDASPENYGYT
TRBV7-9,ASSLRWEHNEQF
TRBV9,ASSVALGLETEAF
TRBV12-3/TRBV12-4,ASSFSGAQPQH
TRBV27,ASSPLDRGMNTEAF
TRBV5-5,ASSLGPRTEAF
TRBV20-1,SARDPARADTQY
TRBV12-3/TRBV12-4,ASRGGISYNEQF
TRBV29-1,SVLGLAGVQETQY
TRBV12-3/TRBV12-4,ASSWGGIRYEQY
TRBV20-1,SASRRTVENIQY
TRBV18,ASSHTTGDGRYT
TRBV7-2,ASRFTKENTEAF
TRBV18,ASSPGGFVSSYEQY
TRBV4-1,ASSQDYGRINQPQH
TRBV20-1,SALSGGSYNEQF
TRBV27,ASSRPRGNYNEQF
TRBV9,ASRSTGELF
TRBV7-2,ASSLEATPGTGELF
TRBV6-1,ASSPAVWFYGYT
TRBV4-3,ASSQEAHTGVGSNQPQH
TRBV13,ASSSPGAGSGNTIY
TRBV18,ASSPPTLYEQY
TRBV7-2,ASSLRGGATDTQY
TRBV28,ASSFTYPGQSQETQY
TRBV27,ASSLGVSYGYT
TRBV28,ASKSGPPTDTQY
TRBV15,ATSPNRGAGRRGSRQPQH
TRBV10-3,AISEYYEQY
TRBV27,ASTSPLAGGLGTQY
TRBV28,ASSLWRQLSYEQY
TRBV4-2,ASSRSEAGHAVNIQY
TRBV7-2,ASSLQHSGRARDTQY
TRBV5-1,ASSPGQGRNGYT
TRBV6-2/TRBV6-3,ASSERDLTPLSSYNEQF
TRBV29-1,SVVTGWETQY
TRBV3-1,ASSARAAEGEQY
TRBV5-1,ASSGGFYGYT
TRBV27,ASSLSGTGSYEQY
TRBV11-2,ASSLDAGMASGNTIY
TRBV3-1,ASSQVGLGTEAF
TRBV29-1,SVAGTGGRNEKLF
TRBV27,ASSFYSYNEQF
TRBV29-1,SAKTGEYSPLH
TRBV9,ASSLTPDQPQH